A single sample is the source of the 30 T cell receptor beta chains below, sequenced in a study of T-cell memory formation after mild COVID-19. TCRdb reprocessed the 5' RACE reads via MiXCR and lists one record per CDR3 protein. The sample includes about 560,000 distinct CDR3 sequences, more than 15% of them seen just once. Sequencing was done on a sample of PBMCs or a T cell subset sorted from them (not recorded which). These receptors originate from an adult woman who had mild COVID-19 (a few samples of this study predate the infection). Cell type and time point are not known.

This clonotype was counted between two and nine times. The chain combines TRBV20-1 with TRBJ2-7, with no clear D. V gave up 5 bases and J gave up 3 bases, with 14 bases separating them. The CDR3 length is 13 residues. CDR1 and CDR2 from the germline V gene are DFQATT and SNEGSKA (reference sequence). DNA of the CDR3: TGCAGTGCTCAAATGGAGAATCACTACGAGCAGTACTTC. Protein sequence: CSAQMENHYEQYF.

This clonotype was detected only a few times. V and J are TRBV6-2 or TRBV6-3 and TRBJ2-3; D possibly corresponds to TRBD2 (6 bases). The CDR3 covers 14 residues. V was pared by 5 bases and J by 3 bases, with 12 bases between. Germline values: CDR1 MNHEY, CDR2 SVGEGT. The CDR3 bases are TGTGCCAGCAGTGGGCTCCGGGGGACAGATACGCAGTATTTT. Amino acids: CASSGLRGTDTQYF.

This clonotype was detected a few times. The chain combines TRBV20-1 with TRBJ1-1; D is uncertain. Trimming shortened V by 4 bases and J by 4 bases, and 10 bases separated the two germline ends. The CDR3 covers 12 residues. Germline CDR1 DFQATT, CDR2 SNEGSKA (reference sequence). CDR3 DNA: TGCAGTGCTATCCCCGTTATCACTGAAGCTTTCTTT. It translates to CSAIPVITEAFF.

CDR3 amino acids: CSVEVGRSSPGTDTQYF. The CDR3 coding sequence is TGCAGCGTTGAAGTTGGTAGGTCCTCACCGGGTACAGATACGCAGTATTTT. The rearrangement joins TRBV29-1 to TRBJ2-3; D unclear. Per germline, CDR1 SQVTM and CDR2 ANQGSEA. CDR3 length equals 17 residues. Trimming took off 1 base at V and 3 bases at J, with 20 bases between the two ends.

Many counts were recorded for this clonotype. This rearrangement joins TRBV20-1 to TRBJ1-1; weak D call: TRBD1 (5 bases). Looked up from germline, CDR1 is DFQATT and CDR2 is SNEGSKA (reference sequence). Between the trimmed V and J ends, which lost 3 bases and 4 bases, there was a span of 18 bases. CDR3 length equals 15 residues. The CDR3 nucleotides are TGCAGTGCTAGGGGATCGGGACGGTCGAGCACTGAAGCTTTCTTT. This sequence encodes CSARGSGRSSTEAFF.

The V and J genes are TRBV6-1 and TRBJ1-2, with D possibly TRBD1 on 6 matching bases. V was shortened by 8 bases and J by 8 bases, with 15 bases between the two germline ends. CDR3 length: 12 residues. Germline CDR1 is MNHNS and CDR2 is SASEGT. The CDR3 reads CASSEGTWGYTF. The CDR3 DNA is TGTGCCAGCTCAGAAGGGACATGGGGCTACACCTTC.

V gene TRBV3-1 combines with J gene TRBJ1-2, with D unresolved. CDR3 length: 14 residues. V shed 4 bases and J shed 5 bases, with 14 bases lying between them. Per the germline V gene, CDR1 is LGHDT and CDR2 is YNNKEL (reference sequence). The CDR3 DNA reads as TGTGCCAGCAGCCCCGGACTCCTCCGGTATGGCTACACCTTC. Its protein product is CASSPGLLRYGYTF. Full variable domain (remainder filled in from reference TRBV3-1 and TRBJ1-2): DTAVSQTPKYLVTQMGNDKSIKCEQNLGHDTMYWYKQDSKKFLKIMFSYNNKELIINETVPNRFSPKSPDKAHLNLHINSLELGDSAVYFCASSPGLLRYGYTFGSGTRLTVV.

V is TRBV6-9 and J is TRBJ2-3, with D possibly TRBD1 on 6 matching bases. V gave up 1 base and J gave up 3 bases, with 20 bases separating them. CDR3 size: 18 residues. Germline V lookup: CDR1 MNHGY, CDR2 SVAAGI. The CDR3 DNA is TGTGCCAGCAGTTATTGGTTTGGCAGGGGTAGATGGACAGATACGCAGTATTTT. Translating gives CASSYWFGRGRWTDTQYF.

The genes are TRBV5-6 and TRBJ2-2, with a tentative D call TRBD2 (5 bases). CDR1 SGHDT and CDR2 YYEEEE come from the germline V gene. Trimming took 4 bases from V and 6 from J, leaving 13 bases between them. The CDR3 has 14 amino acids. The CDR3 here is CASSASTTSGELFF. Here the CDR3 DNA reads TGTGCCAGCAGCGCCTCGACTACCTCCGGGGAGCTGTTTTTT. The full variable domain, in which reference TRBV5-6 and TRBJ2-2 provide the parts outside the CDR3, is DAGVTQSPTHLIKTRGQQVTLRCSPKSGHDTVSWYQQALGQGPQFIFQYYEEEERQRGNFPDRFSGHQFPNYSSELNVNALLLGDSALYLCASSASTTSGELFFGEGSRLTVL.

This chain joins TRBV7-8 and TRBJ2-3, with TRBD1 matching over 10 bases. Germline-derived CDR1 and CDR2 are SGHVS and FQNEAQ. V lost 4 bases, J lost 0 bases, and 4 bases stayed unmatched. CDR3 length: 16 residues. Here the CDR3 DNA reads TGTGCCAGCAGCTCCAGACAGGGGGCCAGCACAGATACGCAGTATTTT. Translating gives CASSSRQGASTDTQYF.

This sequence joins TRBV6-5 and TRBJ1-3, with 10 bases that match TRBD1. J was trimmed by 1 base and V by 8 bases; bases with no gene match: 2. This CDR3 contains 14 residues. CDR1 and CDR2 (germline): MNHEY, SVGAGI. The CDR3 protein is CASGDRGSGNTIYF. The CDR3 region has the DNA TGTGCCAGCGGGGACAGGGGTTCTGGAAACACCATATATTTT.

This chain connects TRBV7-7 to TRBJ2-5, with a possible D match to TRBD1 (6 bases). The CDR3 has 16 amino acids. V was shortened by 3 bases and J by 2 bases, with 16 bases between the two germline ends. Looked up from germline, CDR1 is SSHAT and CDR2 is FNYEAQ (reference sequence). The CDR3 here is CASSLGLGGSQETQYF. In DNA, the CDR3 is TGTGCCAGCAGCTTGGGCCTAGGGGGTAGTCAAGAGACCCAGTACTTC. Together with reference TRBV7-7 and TRBJ2-5, the CDR3 gives the full variable domain: GAGVSQSPRYKVTKRGQDVTLRCDPISSHATLYWYQQALGQGPEFLTYFNYEAQPDKSGLPSDRFSAERPEGSISTLTIQRTEQRDSAMYRCASSLGLGGSQETQYFGPGTRLLVL.

The chain employs TRBV3-1 and TRBJ2-4, with D unclear. The CDR3 consists of 18 residues. V was pared by 0 bases and J by 0 bases, with 15 bases between. Germline CDR1 LGHDT, CDR2 YNNKEL (reference sequence). The CDR3 nucleotides are TGTGCCAGCAGCCAAGATCTCGGCAATAGTCAAGCCAAAAACATTCAGTACTTC. This gives the protein CASSQDLGNSQAKNIQYF.

The chain is built from TRBV7-2 and TRBJ2-1, with a possible D match to TRBD1 (6 bases). This CDR3 has 14 amino acids. Trimming removed 5 bases at V and 3 bases at J, with 11 bases between. The germline V gene has CDR1 SGHTA and CDR2 FQGNSA. The CDR3 sequence is CASSQDSNYNEQFF. CDR3 coding DNA: TGTGCCAGCAGCCAGGACAGCAACTACAATGAGCAGTTCTTC.

Only a few counts were recorded for this clonotype. The chain is built from TRBV7-9 and TRBJ1-1, with D hard to call. CDR1 and CDR2 (germline): SEHNR, FQNEAQ (reference sequence). The CDR3 is 16 residues long. Between the trimmed V and J ends, which lost 1 base and 0 bases, there was a span of 12 bases. The CDR3 DNA sequence: TGTGCCAGCAGCTTAGGTCGGCGATACTTGAACACTGAAGCTTTCTTT. It translates to CASSLGRRYLNTEAFF.

This clonotype was observed at least ten times. The rearrangement links TRBV30 to TRBJ2-5; D remains ambiguous. V dropped 0 bases and J dropped 1 base, with 6 bases sitting between them. Per germline, CDR1 GTSNPN and CDR2 SVGIG (reference sequence). This CDR3 region has 13 residues. CDR3 coding DNA: TGTGCCTGGAGTGTGGGGATCCAAGAGACCCAGTACTTC. Translation: CAWSVGIQETQYF.

This clonotype was detected ten times or more. This chain joins TRBV5-1 and TRBJ2-1, with TRBD1 matching over 7 bases. V dropped 2 bases and J dropped 7; count of bases not matched to a gene: 3. This CDR3 contains 13 residues. Looked up from germline, CDR1 is SGHRS and CDR2 is YFSETQ. For the CDR3, the DNA is TGCGCCAGCAGCTTCTCAGGGGGTAATGAGCAGTTCTTC. Its protein is CASSFSGGNEQFF.

V usage is TRBV6-5 and J usage is TRBJ1-1; 8 bases are shared with TRBD1. After removal of 6 bases from V and 4 bases from J, the junction contained 13 bases not matched to a gene. CDR3 length: 16 amino acids. Germline CDR1 and CDR2: MNHEY and SVGAGI. CDR3 amino acids: CASRKSSGGGGTEAFF. For the CDR3, the DNA is TGTGCCAGCAGGAAAAGCTCAGGGGGCGGCGGCACTGAAGCTTTCTTT.

The chain employs TRBV27 and TRBJ2-1, with TRBD2 matching 11 bases. Germline CDR1 and CDR2: MNHEY and SMNVEV (reference sequence). The trim removed 7 bases at V and 5 bases at J, leaving 7 bases unmatched. The CDR3 sequence is 15 residues long. The CDR3 sequence is CASTLLAGDDNEQFF. The CDR3 DNA follows: TGTGCCAGCACCCTACTAGCGGGAGACGACAATGAGCAGTTCTTC.

This clonotype was seen ten or more times. This rearrangement joins TRBV6-5 to TRBJ1-5; tentatively, D is TRBD1 (5 bases). This CDR3 has 15 amino acids. The germline V gene encodes CDR1 MNHEY and CDR2 SVGAGI. V was shortened by 4 bases and J by 1 base, with 11 bases between the two germline ends. CDR3 sequence reads: CASSFRGESNQPQHF. The CDR3 region has the DNA TGTGCCAGCAGTTTCCGGGGGGAGAGCAATCAGCCCCAGCATTTT.

This clonotype was recorded many times. The V gene is TRBV29-1, the J gene TRBJ2-5; D may match TRBD1 or TRBD2 (5 bases each). Trimming took 4 bases from V and 5 from J, leaving 17 bases between them. The CDR3 length is 14 residues. CDR1 and CDR2 (germline): SQVTM, ANQGSEA. The CDR3 loop is CSVAIGVVAETQYF. The CDR3 DNA is TGCAGCGTTGCTATAGGGGTCGTAGCGGAGACCCAGTACTTC.

The chain carries TRBV10-3 and TRBJ1-5, with D hard to call. The germline gives CDR1 ENHRY, CDR2 SYGVKD. The ends were cut back, 4 bases at V and 9 bases at J, with 13 bases in the middle. This CDR3 has 13 residues. CDR3 in DNA: TGTGCCATCAGTGCTACCGAGATCGGGCCCCAGCATTTT. It codes for CAISATEIGPQHF.

This clonotype occurred many times. This rearrangement joins TRBV7-9 to TRBJ2-1; the D gene is possibly TRBD2 (6 bases). With 5 bases removed from V and 4 bases from J, the gap between germline ends came to 15 bases. The CDR3 spans 15 residues. The germline V gene encodes CDR1 SEHNR and CDR2 FQNEAQ (reference sequence). CDR3 loop: CASSLGSSGYNEQFF. As DNA, the CDR3 is TGTGCCAGCAGCCTCGGGTCGAGCGGGTACAATGAGCAGTTCTTC.

This clonotype was observed a few times. The chain joins TRBV27 to TRBJ2-1; 11 bases map to TRBD2. This CDR3 is 18 amino acids long. Germline V gene lookup returns CDR1 MNHEY and CDR2 SMNVEV (reference sequence). The V gene end was trimmed by 2 bases and the J gene end by 2 bases; junction bases not matched to a gene: 8. The CDR3 DNA reads as TGTGCCAGCAGTTTAGTGGGAGTAGCGGGAGGGCCCTACAATGAGCAGTTCTTC. This encodes CASSLVGVAGGPYNEQFF.

The sample holds a few counts of this clonotype. The chain couples TRBV12-3 or TRBV12-4 to TRBJ2-1; 7 bases fit TRBD1. The trim removed 6 bases at V and 10 bases at J, leaving 9 bases unmatched. This CDR3 comprises 13 residues. CDR3: CASRKGAPEEQFF. The CDR3 nucleotides are TGTGCCAGCAGAAAGGGGGCTCCGGAGGAGCAGTTCTTC.

This clonotype has a handful of counts. The chain joins TRBV5-5 to TRBJ1-1; possibly TRBD1 for D (6 bases). The CDR3 spans 15 residues. The ends were cut back, 0 bases at V and 2 bases at J, with 11 bases in the middle. Germline values: CDR1 SGHKS, CDR2 YYEKEE (reference sequence). The DNA of the CDR3 is TGTGCCAGCAGCTTGGGCCCAGGGGCAAACACTGAAGCTTTCTTT. Encoded protein: CASSLGPGANTEAFF. Full variable domain (missing parts from reference TRBV5-5 and TRBJ1-1): DAGVTQSPTHLIKTRGQQVTLRCSPISGHKSVSWYQQVLGQGPQFIFQYYEKEERGRGNFPDRFSARQFPNYSSELNVNALLLGDSALYLCASSLGPGANTEAFFGQGTRLTVV.

The V gene is TRBV3-1, the J gene TRBJ2-3; D gene unclear. Trimming stripped 4 bases from V and 0 bases from J, with 5 bases between. CDR3 length: 13 residues. CDR1 is LGHDT, CDR2 YNNKEL, per germline (reference sequence). The CDR3 loop reads CASSRVSTDTQYF. CDR3 DNA sequence: TGTGCCAGCAGCCGAGTTAGCACAGATACGCAGTATTTT.

The genes are TRBV23-1 and TRBJ1-5, with D perhaps TRBD1 (5 bases). TRBV23-1 counts as an open reading frame of uncertain function. This CDR3 has 16 residues. V was pared by 3 bases and J by 1 base, with 13 bases between. The CDR3 bases are TGCGCCAGCAGTCACGGCAGGGAGGGAAGCAATCAGCCCCAGCATTTT. It codes for CASSHGREGSNQPQHF.

The chain combines TRBV7-6 with TRBJ2-5; D call uncertain. Deletions cut 0 bases from V and 5 bases from J, with 13 bases between. The length of the CDR3 is 15 residues. Germline CDR1 SGHVS, CDR2 FNYEAQ. The CDR3, as DNA: TGTGCCAGCAGCTTAGCATCTCGGAGCAGGGAGACCCAGTACTTC. This translates into CASSLASRSRETQYF.

This clonotype occurred a few times. V usage is TRBV19 and J usage is TRBJ1-5; D is possibly TRBD1 (5 bases). V shed 1 base and J shed 0 bases, with 13 bases lying between them. Per germline, CDR1 LNHDA and CDR2 SQIVND (reference sequence). The CDR3 is 17 amino acids. Written as DNA, the CDR3 is TGTGCCAGTAGTATAGGTCAGGGCTTCGGTAGCAATCAGCCCCAGCATTTT. Translating it yields CASSIGQGFGSNQPQHF. The full variable domain, rest sourced from reference TRBV19 and TRBJ1-5, is DGGITQSPKYLFRKEGQNVTLSCEQNLNHDAMYWYRQDPGQGLRLIYYSQIVNDFQKGDIAEGYSVSREKKESFPLTVTSAQKNPTAFYLCASSIGQGFGSNQPQHFGDGTRLSIL.